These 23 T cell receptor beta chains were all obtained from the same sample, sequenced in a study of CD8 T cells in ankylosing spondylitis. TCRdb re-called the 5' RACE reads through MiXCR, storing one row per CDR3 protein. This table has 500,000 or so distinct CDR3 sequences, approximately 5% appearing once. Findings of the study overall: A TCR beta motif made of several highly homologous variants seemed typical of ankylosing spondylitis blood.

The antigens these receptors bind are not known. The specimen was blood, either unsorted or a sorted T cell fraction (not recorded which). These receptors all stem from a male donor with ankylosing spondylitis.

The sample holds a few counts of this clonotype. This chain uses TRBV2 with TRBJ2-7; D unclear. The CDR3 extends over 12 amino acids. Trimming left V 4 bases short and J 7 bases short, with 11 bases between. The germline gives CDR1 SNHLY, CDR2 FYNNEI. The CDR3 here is CASSGAVGEQYF. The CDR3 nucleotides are TGTGCCAGCAGTGGGGCAGTGGGTGAGCAGTACTTC. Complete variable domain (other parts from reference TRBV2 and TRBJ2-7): EPEVTQTPSHQVTQMGQEVILRCVPISNHLYFYWYRQILGQKVEFLVSFYNNEISEKSEIFDDQFSVERPDGSNFTLKIRSTKLEDSAMYFCASSGAVGEQYFGPGTRLTVT.

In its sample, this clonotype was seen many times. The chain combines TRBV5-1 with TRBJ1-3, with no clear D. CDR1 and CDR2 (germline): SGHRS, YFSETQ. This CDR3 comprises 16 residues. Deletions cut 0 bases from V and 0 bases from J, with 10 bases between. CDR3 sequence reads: CASSLVGGGSGNTIYF. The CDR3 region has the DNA TGCGCCAGCAGCTTGGTAGGCGGTGGCTCTGGAAACACCATATATTTT.

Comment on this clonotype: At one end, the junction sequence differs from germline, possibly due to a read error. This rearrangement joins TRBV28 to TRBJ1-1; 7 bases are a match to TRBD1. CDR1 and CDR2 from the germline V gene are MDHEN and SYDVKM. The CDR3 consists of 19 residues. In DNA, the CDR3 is TGTGCCATCAGTTTAGGCCCTTTAAGGACAGGACTTTTTAACACTGAAGCTTTCTTT. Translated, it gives CAISLGPLRTGLFNTEAFF. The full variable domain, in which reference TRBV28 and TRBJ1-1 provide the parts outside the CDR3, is DVKVTQSSRYLVKRTGEKVFLECVQDMDHENMFWYRQDPGLGLRLIYFSYDVKMKEKGDIPEGYSVSREKKERFSLILESASTNQTSMYLCAISLGPLRTGLFNTEAFFGQGTRLTVV.

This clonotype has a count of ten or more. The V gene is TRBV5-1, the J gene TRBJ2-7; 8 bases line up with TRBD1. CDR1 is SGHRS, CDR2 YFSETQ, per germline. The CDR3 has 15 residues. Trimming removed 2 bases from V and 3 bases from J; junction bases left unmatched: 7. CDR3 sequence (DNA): TGCGCCAGCAGCTTCCTCAGGGGGCAGGGCTACGAGCAGTACTTC. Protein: CASSFLRGQGYEQYF.

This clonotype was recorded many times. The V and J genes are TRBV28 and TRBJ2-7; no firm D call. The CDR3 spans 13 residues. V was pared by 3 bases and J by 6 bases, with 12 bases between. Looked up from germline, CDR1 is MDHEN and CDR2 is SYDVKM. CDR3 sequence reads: CASSFWREPEQYF. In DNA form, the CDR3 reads TGTGCCAGCAGTTTTTGGAGAGAACCCGAGCAGTACTTC.

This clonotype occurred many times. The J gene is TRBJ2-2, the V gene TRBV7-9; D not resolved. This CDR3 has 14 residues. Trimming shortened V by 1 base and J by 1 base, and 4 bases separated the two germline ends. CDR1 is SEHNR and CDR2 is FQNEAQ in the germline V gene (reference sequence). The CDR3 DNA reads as TGTGCCAGCAGCTTAGAGTGGAACACCGGGGAGCTGTTTTTT. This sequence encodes CASSLEWNTGELFF.

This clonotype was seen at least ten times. CDR3 protein: CSAPSGNTDTQYF. The CDR3 DNA reads as TGCAGTGCCCCTAGCGGGAACACAGATACGCAGTATTTT. The chain has TRBV20-1 and TRBJ2-3, with TRBD2 identical over 9 bases. CDR1 and CDR2 (germline): DFQATT, SNEGSKA (reference sequence). J gave up 2 bases and V 6 bases, and 3 bases lay outside the gene matches. The CDR3 spans 13 residues.

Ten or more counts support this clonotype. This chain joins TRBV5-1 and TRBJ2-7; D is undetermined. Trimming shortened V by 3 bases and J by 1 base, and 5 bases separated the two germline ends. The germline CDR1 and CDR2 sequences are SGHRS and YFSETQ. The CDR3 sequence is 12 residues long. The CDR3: CASSSVSYEQYF. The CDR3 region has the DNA TGCGCCAGCAGCTCGGTGTCCTACGAGCAGTACTTC.

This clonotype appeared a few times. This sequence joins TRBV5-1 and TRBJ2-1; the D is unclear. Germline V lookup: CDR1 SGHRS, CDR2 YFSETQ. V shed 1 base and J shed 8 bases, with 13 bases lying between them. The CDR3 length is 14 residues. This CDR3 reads CASSLPPPAYEQFF. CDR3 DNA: TGCGCCAGCAGCTTGCCCCCCCCAGCTTATGAGCAGTTCTTC.

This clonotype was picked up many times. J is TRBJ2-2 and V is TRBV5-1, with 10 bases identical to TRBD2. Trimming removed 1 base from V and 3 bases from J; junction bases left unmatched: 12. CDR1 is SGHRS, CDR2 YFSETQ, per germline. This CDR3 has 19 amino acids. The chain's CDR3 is CASSLTLAGAGIYTGELFF. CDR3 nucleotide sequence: TGCGCCAGCAGCTTGACGCTAGCGGGGGCAGGAATCTACACCGGGGAGCTGTTTTTT.

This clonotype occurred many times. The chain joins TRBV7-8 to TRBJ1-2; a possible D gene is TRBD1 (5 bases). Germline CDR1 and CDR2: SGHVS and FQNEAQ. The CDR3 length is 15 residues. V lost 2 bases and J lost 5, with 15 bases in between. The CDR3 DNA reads TGTGCCAGCAGCTTACGGCTGGGGGGGAGGTATGGCTACACCTTC. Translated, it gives CASSLRLGGRYGYTF.

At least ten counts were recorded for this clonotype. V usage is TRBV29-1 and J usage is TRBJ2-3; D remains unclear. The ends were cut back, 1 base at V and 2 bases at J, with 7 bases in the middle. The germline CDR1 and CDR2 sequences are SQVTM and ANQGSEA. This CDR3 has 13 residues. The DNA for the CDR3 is TGCAGCGTTGAAGGACCTACCACAGATACGCAGTATTTT. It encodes CSVEGPTTDTQYF.

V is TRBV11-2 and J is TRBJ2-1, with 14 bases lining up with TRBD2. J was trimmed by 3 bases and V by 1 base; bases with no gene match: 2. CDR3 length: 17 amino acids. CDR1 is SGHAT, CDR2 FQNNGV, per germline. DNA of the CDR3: TGTGCCAGCAGCTTAGGGGGGACTAGCGGGAGCTACAATGAGCAGTTCTTC. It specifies CASSLGGTSGSYNEQFF.

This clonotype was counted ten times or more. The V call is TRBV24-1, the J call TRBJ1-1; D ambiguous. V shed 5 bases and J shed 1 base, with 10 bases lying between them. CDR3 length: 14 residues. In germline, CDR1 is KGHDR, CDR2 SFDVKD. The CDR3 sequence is CATSGAGGNTEAFF. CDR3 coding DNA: TGTGCCACCAGTGGGGCAGGCGGGAACACTGAAGCTTTCTTT.

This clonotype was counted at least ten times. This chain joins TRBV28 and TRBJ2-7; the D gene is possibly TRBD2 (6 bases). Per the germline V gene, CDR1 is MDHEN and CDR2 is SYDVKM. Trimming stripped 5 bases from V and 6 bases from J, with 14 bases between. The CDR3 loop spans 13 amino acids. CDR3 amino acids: CASSRPPGGEQYF. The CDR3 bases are TGTGCCAGCAGTCGGCCTCCCGGGGGCGAGCAGTACTTC.

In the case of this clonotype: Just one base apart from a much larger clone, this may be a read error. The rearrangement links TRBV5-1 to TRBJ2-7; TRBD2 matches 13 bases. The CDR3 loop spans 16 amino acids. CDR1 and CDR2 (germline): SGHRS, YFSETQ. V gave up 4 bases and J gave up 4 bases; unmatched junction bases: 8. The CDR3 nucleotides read TGCGCCAGCAGCCGAGCCGGGACTAGCGGGGCGTACGAGCAGTACTTC. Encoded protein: CASSRAGTSGAYEQYF.

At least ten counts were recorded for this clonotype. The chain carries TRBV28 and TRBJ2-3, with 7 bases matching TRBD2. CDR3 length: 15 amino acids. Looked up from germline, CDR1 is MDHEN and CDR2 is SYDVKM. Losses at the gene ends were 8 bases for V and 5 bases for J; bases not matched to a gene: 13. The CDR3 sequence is CASAGGAGERDTQYF. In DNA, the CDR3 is TGTGCCAGCGCCGGCGGGGCGGGAGAAAGAGATACGCAGTATTTT.

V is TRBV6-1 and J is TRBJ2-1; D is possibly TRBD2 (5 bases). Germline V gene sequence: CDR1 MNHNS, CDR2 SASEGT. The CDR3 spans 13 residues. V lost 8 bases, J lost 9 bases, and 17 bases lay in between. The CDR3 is CASGMMERSEQFF. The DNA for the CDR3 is TGTGCCAGCGGGATGATGGAGCGGAGTGAGCAGTTCTTC.

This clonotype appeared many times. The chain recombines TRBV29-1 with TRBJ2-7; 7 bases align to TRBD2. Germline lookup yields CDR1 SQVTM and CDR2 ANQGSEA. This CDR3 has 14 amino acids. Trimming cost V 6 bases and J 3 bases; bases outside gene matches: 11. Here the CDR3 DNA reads TGCAGCGTCAAACGAAGCGGGGAATTCTACGAGCAGTACTTC. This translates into CSVKRSGEFYEQYF.

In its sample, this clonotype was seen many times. The CDR3 here is CASSLVRAGEQFF. The CDR3 nucleotides read TGTGCCAGCAGCTTAGTACGAGCGGGTGAGCAGTTCTTC. The J gene is TRBJ2-1, the V gene TRBV7-2; D possibly corresponds to TRBD2 (6 bases). V was shortened by 1 base and J by 9 bases, with 10 bases between the two germline ends. The CDR3 is 13 amino acids. The germline V gene encodes CDR1 SGHTA and CDR2 FQGNSA.

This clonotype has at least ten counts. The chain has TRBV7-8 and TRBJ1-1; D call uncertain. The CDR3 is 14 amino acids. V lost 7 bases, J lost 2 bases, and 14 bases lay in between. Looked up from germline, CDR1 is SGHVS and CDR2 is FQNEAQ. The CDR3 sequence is CASTIGAANTEAFF. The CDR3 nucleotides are TGTGCCAGCACCATTGGAGCGGCTAACACTGAAGCTTTCTTT.

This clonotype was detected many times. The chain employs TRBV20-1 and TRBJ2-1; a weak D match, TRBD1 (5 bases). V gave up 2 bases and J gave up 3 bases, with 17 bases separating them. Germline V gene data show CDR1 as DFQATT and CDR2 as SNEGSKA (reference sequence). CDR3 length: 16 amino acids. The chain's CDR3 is CSARSAVGANYNEQFF. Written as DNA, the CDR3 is TGCAGTGCTAGATCGGCGGTTGGGGCGAACTACAATGAGCAGTTCTTC.

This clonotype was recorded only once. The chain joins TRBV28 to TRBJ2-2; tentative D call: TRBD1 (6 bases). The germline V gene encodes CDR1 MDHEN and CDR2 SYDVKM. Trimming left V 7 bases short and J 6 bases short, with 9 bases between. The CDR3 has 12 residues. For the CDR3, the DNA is TGTGCCAGCAAGGGGGATCCCGGGGAGCTGTTTTTT. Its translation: CASKGDPGELFF.